This T cell receptor beta chain was profiled in a study of radiotherapy plus CTLA-4 blockade in lung cancer. Assay: immunoSEQ multiplex PCR; the TCRdb copy retains only in-frame clones and omits some. The sample has tens of thousands of clones; roughly three quarters are singletons. Study conclusions and caveats: In blood, early T cell clone dynamics reportedly predicted response best, together with interferon-beta. TCR clones from tumors expanded in blood after radiotherapy plus ipilimumab.

To note about this clone: Antigen: not known.

This TCR was sampled from a human donor with non-small cell lung cancer who had a complete response to radiotherapy plus ipilimumab. The sample in question was peripheral blood, obtained from a patient treated with radiotherapy plus ipilimumab.

The CDR3 spells CASSRRTSGETQYF. The CDR3 DNA reads as TGTGCCAGCAGCCGAAGGACCAGTGGGGAGACCCAGTACTTC. The J gene is TRBJ2-5, the V gene TRBV14; unclear D gene. This CDR3 has 14 amino acids. The V gene lost 4 bases and the J gene lost 5 bases, with 14 bases spanning the gap. Germline CDR1 reads SGHDN; CDR2 reads FVKESK. Full variable domain (remainder filled in from reference TRBV14 and TRBJ2-5): EAGVTQFPSHSVIEKGQTVTLRCDPISGHDNLYWYRRVMGKEIKFLLHFVKESKQDESGMPNNRFLAERTGGTYSTLKVQPAELEDSGVYFCASSRRTSGETQYFGPGTRLLVL.